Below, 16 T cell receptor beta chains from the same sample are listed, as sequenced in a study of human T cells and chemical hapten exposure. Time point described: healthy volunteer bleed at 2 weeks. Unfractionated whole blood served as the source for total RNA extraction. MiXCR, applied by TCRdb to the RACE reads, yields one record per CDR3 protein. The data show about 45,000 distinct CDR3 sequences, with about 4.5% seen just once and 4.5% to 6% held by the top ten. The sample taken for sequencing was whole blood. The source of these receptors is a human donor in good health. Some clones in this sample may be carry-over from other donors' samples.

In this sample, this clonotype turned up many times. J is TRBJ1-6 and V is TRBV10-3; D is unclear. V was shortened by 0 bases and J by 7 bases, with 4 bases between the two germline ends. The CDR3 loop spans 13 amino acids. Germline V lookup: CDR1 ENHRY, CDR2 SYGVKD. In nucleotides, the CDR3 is TGTGCCATCAGTGAGTCAGCGAATTCACCCCTCCACTTT. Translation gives CAISESANSPLHF.

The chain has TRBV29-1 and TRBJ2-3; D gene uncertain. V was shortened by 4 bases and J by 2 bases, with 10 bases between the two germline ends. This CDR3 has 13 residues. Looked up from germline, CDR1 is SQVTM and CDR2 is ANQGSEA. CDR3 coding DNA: TGCAGCGTTGGGGCCCTTTTCACAGATACGCAGTATTTT. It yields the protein CSVGALFTDTQYF.

The CDR3 DNA sequence: TGCAGTGCTAGACGGGGGCCCAACCCCTACAATGAGCAGTTCTTC. Translating gives CSARRGPNPYNEQFF. The gene calls are TRBV20-1 and TRBJ2-1; perhaps D is TRBD1 or TRBD2 (6 bases each). V lost 2 bases and J 2 bases, leaving 13 bases between the germline ends. Germline CDR1 DFQATT, CDR2 SNEGSKA (reference sequence). The CDR3 has 15 residues.

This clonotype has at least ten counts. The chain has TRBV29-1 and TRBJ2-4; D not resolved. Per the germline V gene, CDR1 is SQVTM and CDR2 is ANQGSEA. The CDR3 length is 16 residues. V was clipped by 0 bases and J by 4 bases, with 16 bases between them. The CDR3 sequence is CSVEDLSLRAKNIQYF. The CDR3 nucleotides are TGCAGCGTTGAAGACTTGTCCCTTCGGGCGAAAAACATTCAGTACTTC.

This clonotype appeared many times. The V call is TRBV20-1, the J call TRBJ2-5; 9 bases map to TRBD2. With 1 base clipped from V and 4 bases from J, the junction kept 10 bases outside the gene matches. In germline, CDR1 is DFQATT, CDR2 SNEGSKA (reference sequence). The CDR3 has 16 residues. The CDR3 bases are TGCAGTGCTAGAGCGGGGTCTAGCGGGAACATAGAGACCCAGTACTTC. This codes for CSARAGSSGNIETQYF.

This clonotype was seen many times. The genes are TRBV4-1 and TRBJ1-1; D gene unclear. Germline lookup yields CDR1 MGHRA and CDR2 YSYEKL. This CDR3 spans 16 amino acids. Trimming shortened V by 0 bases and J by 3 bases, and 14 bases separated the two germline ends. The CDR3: CASSQDTAIGDTEAFF. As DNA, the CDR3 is TGCGCCAGCAGCCAAGATACCGCCATTGGGGACACTGAAGCTTTCTTT.

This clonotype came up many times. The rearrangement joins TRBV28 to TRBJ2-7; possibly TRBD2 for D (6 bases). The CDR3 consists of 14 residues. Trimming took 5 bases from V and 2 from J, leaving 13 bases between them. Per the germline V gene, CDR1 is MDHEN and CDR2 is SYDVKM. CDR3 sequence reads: CASSTGGETYEQYF. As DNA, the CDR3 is TGTGCCAGCAGTACCGGGGGTGAAACCTACGAGCAGTACTTC.

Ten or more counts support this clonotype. The CDR3 region has the DNA TGTGCCAGCAGCTTAGGGACGATGGCGGATGAAAAACTGTTTTTT. This encodes CASSLGTMADEKLFF. J is TRBJ1-4 and V is TRBV7-9; D is undetermined. Germline-derived CDR1 and CDR2 are SEHNR and FQNEAQ (reference sequence). CDR3 size: 15 residues. Trimming shortened V by 1 base and J by 6 bases, and 12 bases separated the two germline ends.

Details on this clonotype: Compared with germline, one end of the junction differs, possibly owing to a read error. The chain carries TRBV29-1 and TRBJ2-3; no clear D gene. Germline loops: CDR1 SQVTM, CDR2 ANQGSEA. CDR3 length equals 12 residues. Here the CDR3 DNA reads TGCAGCGTTAAAGAGTCCAGAGATACGCAGTATTTT. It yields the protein CSVKESRDTQYF.

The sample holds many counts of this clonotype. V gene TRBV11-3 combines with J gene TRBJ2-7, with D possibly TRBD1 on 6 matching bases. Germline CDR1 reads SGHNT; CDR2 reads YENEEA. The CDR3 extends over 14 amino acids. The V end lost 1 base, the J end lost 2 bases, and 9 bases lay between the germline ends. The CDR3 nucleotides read TGTGCCAGCAGCTTAGGAACAGGGCCCTACGAGCAGTACTTC. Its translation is CASSLGTGPYEQYF.

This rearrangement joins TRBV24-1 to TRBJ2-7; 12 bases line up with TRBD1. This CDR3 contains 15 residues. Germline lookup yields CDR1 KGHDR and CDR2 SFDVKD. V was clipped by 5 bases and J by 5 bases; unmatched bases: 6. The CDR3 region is CATSGAGQGAHEQYF. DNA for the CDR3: TGTGCCACCAGTGGCGCGGGACAGGGGGCCCACGAGCAGTACTTC.

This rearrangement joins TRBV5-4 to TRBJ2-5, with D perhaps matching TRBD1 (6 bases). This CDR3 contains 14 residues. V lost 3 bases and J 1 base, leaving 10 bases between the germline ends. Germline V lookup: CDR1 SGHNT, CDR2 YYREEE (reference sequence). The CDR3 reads CASSSGTLQETQYF. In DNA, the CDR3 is TGTGCCAGCAGCTCGGGGACACTCCAAGAGACCCAGTACTTC.

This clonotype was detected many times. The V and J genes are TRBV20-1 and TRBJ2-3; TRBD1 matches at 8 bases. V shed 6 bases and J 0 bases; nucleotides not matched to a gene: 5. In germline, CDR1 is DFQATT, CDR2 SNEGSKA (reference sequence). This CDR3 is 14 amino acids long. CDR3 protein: CSATTGASTDTQYF. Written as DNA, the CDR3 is TGCAGTGCCACGACAGGGGCCAGCACAGATACGCAGTATTTT.

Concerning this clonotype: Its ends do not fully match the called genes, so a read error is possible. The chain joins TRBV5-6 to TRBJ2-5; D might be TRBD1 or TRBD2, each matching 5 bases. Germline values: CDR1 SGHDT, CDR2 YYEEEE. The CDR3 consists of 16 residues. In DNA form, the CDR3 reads TGTGCCAGCAGCGGCACCGGGACGGACCCCGTTGAGACCCAGAACTTC. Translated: CASSGTGTDPVETQNF. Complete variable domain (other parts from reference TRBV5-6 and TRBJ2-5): DAGVTQSPTHLIKTRGQQVTLRCSPKSGHDTVSWYQQALGQGPQFIFQYYEEEERQRGNFPDRFSGHQFPNYSSELNVNALLLGDSALYLCASSGTGTDPVETQNFGPGTRLLVL.

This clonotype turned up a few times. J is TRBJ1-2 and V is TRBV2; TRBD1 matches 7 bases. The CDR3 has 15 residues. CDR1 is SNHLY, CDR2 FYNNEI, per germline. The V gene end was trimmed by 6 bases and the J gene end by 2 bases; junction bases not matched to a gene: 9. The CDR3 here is CASSRQPDRNYGYTF. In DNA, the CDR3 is TGTGCCAGCAGCCGGCAACCGGACAGGAACTATGGCTACACCTTC.

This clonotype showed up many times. CDR3 bases: TGTGCCAGCAGCCGACAGGGGGCCGGCGAAAAACTGTTTTTT. This gives the protein CASSRQGAGEKLFF. V is TRBV6-2 or TRBV6-3 and J is TRBJ1-4; 10 nucleotides match TRBD1. Germline-derived CDR1 and CDR2 are MNHEY and SVGEGT. The V segment lost 6 bases and the J segment 8 bases; nucleotides outside the gene matches: 6. This CDR3 contains 14 residues.